The 19 T cell receptor beta chains in this list originate from one sample, sequenced in a study of Ad26.COV2.S vaccination and SARS-CoV-2 variants (dated by TCRdb to the early 2020s). The treatment or condition label, read with the paper, signifies: around 19 received Ad26.COV2.S at low or high dose, single or two shots; about 5 received placebo; per-sample allocation not given. Repertoires of vaccine and placebo recipients were sequenced from samples collected on day 63 after the first injection. Receptors were amplified or captured by the immunoSEQ multiplex PCR assay. Imported from immuneACCESS, the table was reduced by TCRdb to in-frame sequences with V and J called. These copies leave out some clones; in studies compared against another copy, an unresolved V gene accounts for under half, and the cause of the remainder is not known. Across this sample there are more than 300,000 clones, with around nine tenths seen only once. The ten largest clones take up roughly 5% of the sample.

This specimen consisted of peripheral blood, obtained in a trial of Ad26.COV2.S vaccine versus placebo. These TCRs come from a person between 18 and 59 years old who received the Ad26.COV2.S COVID-19 vaccine or a placebo.

V usage is TRBV29-1 and J usage is TRBJ2-1; D is possibly TRBD1 (6 bases). The CDR3 is 16 residues long. V lost 4 bases, J lost 0 bases, and 16 bases lay in between. Germline CDR1 reads SQVTM; CDR2 reads ANQGSEA. This CDR3 is CSVGEGHLNSYNEQFF. DNA of the CDR3: TGCAGCGTTGGTGAGGGACATCTAAACTCCTACAATGAGCAGTTCTTC.

The chain is built from TRBV13 and TRBJ2-7; 12 bases map to TRBD2. This CDR3 contains 15 residues. Trimming removed 5 bases from V and 4 bases from J; junction bases left unmatched: 6. From germline, CDR1 is PRHDT and CDR2 FYEKMQ (reference sequence). The CDR3 spells CASSRLAGEGYEQYF. DNA for the CDR3: TGTGCCAGCAGCCGACTAGCGGGAGAGGGGTACGAGCAGTACTTC.

This clone was seen a handful of times. The genes are TRBV20-1 and TRBJ1-2; D is undetermined. Germline lookup yields CDR1 DFQATT and CDR2 SNEGSKA (reference sequence). V shed 1 base and J shed 9 bases, with 9 bases lying between them. The CDR3 is made up of 11 amino acids. As DNA, the CDR3 is TGCAGTGCTAGAGGGCGCGGGAGCTACACCTTC. Protein: CSARGRGSYTF.

The genes are TRBV11-3 and TRBJ2-1, with 7 bases aligning to TRBD1. Per germline, CDR1 SGHNT and CDR2 YENEEA. V shed 5 bases, J shed 0 bases, and the junction held 10 bases outside the gene matches. The CDR3 totals 17 residues. Here the CDR3 DNA reads TGTGCCAGCAGCCCCGGGACAGTCCTAAGCTCCTACAATGAGCAGTTCTTC. Translated, it gives CASSPGTVLSSYNEQFF.

The V and J genes are TRBV19 and TRBJ2-6; no reliable D call. CDR1 and CDR2 (germline): LNHDA, SQIVND (reference sequence). V lost 1 base, J lost 1 base, and 2 bases lay in between. The CDR3 covers 14 residues. The CDR3 sequence: CASSIGSGANVLTF. CDR3 bases: TGTGCCAGTAGTATAGGGTCTGGGGCCAACGTCCTGACTTTC.

This sequence joins TRBV4-2 and TRBJ1-1; unclear D gene. Trimming shortened V by 4 bases and J by 1 base, and 16 bases separated the two germline ends. Germline V lookup: CDR1 LGHNA, CDR2 YNFKEQ. The CDR3 is made up of 16 amino acids. As DNA, the CDR3 is TGTGCCAGCAGCCCCGGTGCCGAGACATGGAACACTGAAGCTTTCTTT. As protein: CASSPGAETWNTEAFF.

With respect to this clone: At one of its ends the junction is not consistent with the germline gene, which may arise from a read error. The genes are TRBV29-1 and TRBJ2-1; D is uncertain. CDR3 length equals 12 residues. From germline, CDR1 is SQVTM and CDR2 ANQGSEA. CDR3 DNA sequence: TGCAGCGCTGAAGGCTCCTACAATGAGCAGTTCTTC. Encoded protein: CSAEGSYNEQFF.

The CDR3 here is CASSSITGERQPQHF. CDR3 sequence (DNA): TGTGCCAGCAGCTCCATAACAGGGGAGCGACAGCCCCAGCATTTT. The chain has TRBV5-5 and TRBJ1-5; 7 bases agree with TRBD1. Germline values: CDR1 SGHKS, CDR2 YYEKEE (reference sequence). CDR3 length equals 15 residues. V was clipped by 3 bases and J by 7 bases; unmatched bases: 10.

The chain has TRBV7-9 and TRBJ1-2; the D is unclear. The CDR3 extends over 14 amino acids. Trimming took off 0 bases at V and 7 bases at J, with 12 bases between the two ends. The germline gives CDR1 SEHNR, CDR2 FQNEAQ (reference sequence). In nucleotides, the CDR3 is TGTGCCAGCAGCTTAGCAGGGCCAAGGGCTGGCTACACCTTC. It yields the protein CASSLAGPRAGYTF.

The V gene is TRBV7-6, the J gene TRBJ2-7; D perhaps matches TRBD2 (7 bases). With 1 base removed from V and 4 bases from J, the gap between germline ends came to 14 bases. Germline V CDR1 and CDR2: SGHVS, FNYEAQ. This CDR3 contains 15 residues. For the CDR3, the DNA is TGTGCCAGCAGCTTAGATTGGGGGGGCGCGTACGAGCAGTACTTC. Translated: CASSLDWGGAYEQYF.

The chain uses TRBV5-5 and TRBJ2-7, with TRBD2 as a possible D gene (5 bases). With 2 bases removed from V and 0 bases from J, the gap between germline ends came to 9 bases. The CDR3 is 14 residues long. The germline V gene encodes CDR1 SGHKS and CDR2 YYEKEE (reference sequence). The CDR3 here is CASSFNSGSYEQYF. CDR3 nucleotides: TGTGCCAGCAGCTTCAACAGCGGCTCCTACGAGCAGTACTTC.

The chain links TRBV5-4 to TRBJ2-1, with no clear D. From germline, CDR1 is SGHNT and CDR2 YYREEE (reference sequence). The germline V and J ends were trimmed by 4 bases and 8 bases, with 7 bases remaining between them. This CDR3 spans 11 amino acids. The CDR3: CASSQSHEQFF. The CDR3 DNA reads as TGTGCCAGCAGCCAATCTCATGAGCAGTTCTTC.

The chain uses TRBV24-1 and TRBJ1-1; perhaps TRBD1 as D (6 bases). The CDR3 runs 14 residues. Trimming took off 3 bases at V and 3 bases at J, with 10 bases between the two ends. The V gene's germline CDR1 is KGHDR and CDR2 SFDVKD. The DNA for the CDR3 is TGTGCCACCAGTGATACAGGGAAAGACACTGAAGCTTTCTTT. This translates into CATSDTGKDTEAFF.

This clone showed up just once. The rearrangement uses TRBV7-9 and TRBJ2-7; 7 bases agree with TRBD2. J lost 0 bases, V lost 8 bases, and 4 bases had no gene match. Germline V gene data show CDR1 as SEHNR and CDR2 as FQNEAQ (reference sequence). The CDR3 is 13 residues long. The CDR3 sequence: CASGGESSYEQYF. CDR3 nucleotide sequence: TGTGCCAGCGGGGGGGAAAGCTCCTACGAGCAGTACTTC.

The rearrangement uses TRBV27 and TRBJ1-6, with 9 bases fitting TRBD1. The CDR3 is 15 residues long. From germline, CDR1 is MNHEY and CDR2 SMNVEV (reference sequence). The J segment lost 7 bases and the V segment lost 5 bases, leaving 6 bases of the junction unmatched. The CDR3 here is CASSPIGTGNSPLHF. DNA of the CDR3: TGTGCCAGCAGTCCAATTGGGACAGGGAATTCACCCCTCCACTTT.

The chain links TRBV2 to TRBJ2-5; tentatively, D is TRBD2 (6 bases). V dropped 4 bases and J dropped 2 bases, with 11 bases sitting between them. This CDR3 has 14 amino acids. Germline V gene data show CDR1 as SNHLY and CDR2 as FYNNEI. CDR3 in amino acids: CASSGLARQETQYF. CDR3 bases: TGTGCCAGCAGTGGGCTAGCGCGTCAAGAGACCCAGTACTTC.

This chain uses TRBV5-4 with TRBJ2-2; D possibly uses TRBD1 or TRBD2 (5 bases each). Trimming cost V 5 bases and J 1 base, with 15 bases left between them. The germline CDR1 and CDR2 sequences are SGHNT and YYREEE (reference sequence). This CDR3 contains 16 residues. This chain's CDR3 is CASRAGASVNTGELFF. DNA of the CDR3: TGTGCCAGCAGGGCCGGGGCCTCGGTGAACACCGGGGAGCTGTTTTTT.

CDR3 DNA: TGTGCCAGCAGCTTAGCGGGGCAGGCCTACGAGCAGTACTTC. Translation: CASSLAGQAYEQYF. V is TRBV7-9 and J is TRBJ2-7, with a possible D match to TRBD1 (5 bases). Germline-derived CDR1 and CDR2 are SEHNR and FQNEAQ (reference sequence). The V end lost 0 bases, the J end lost 2 bases, and 8 bases lay between the germline ends. The CDR3 extends over 14 amino acids.

V gene TRBV28 combines with J gene TRBJ2-3; 9 bases map to TRBD2. V lost 2 bases, J lost 0 bases, and 9 bases stayed unmatched. The length of the CDR3 is 18 residues. Germline V gene data show CDR1 as MDHEN and CDR2 as SYDVKM. This CDR3 reads CASSLPLLAGLSTDTQYF. As DNA, the CDR3 is TGTGCCAGCAGTTTACCTTTACTAGCGGGCCTTAGCACAGATACGCAGTATTTT. Full variable domain (remainder filled in from reference TRBV28 and TRBJ2-3): DVKVTQSSRYLVKRTGEKVFLECVQDMDHENMFWYRQDPGLGLRLIYFSYDVKMKEKGDIPEGYSVSREKKERFSLILESASTNQTSMYLCASSLPLLAGLSTDTQYFGPGTRLTVL.